This entry is about one T cell receptor beta chain. Researchers ran the assay at a deep level. In replicate PCRs of sorted subsets, approximately 190 ng DNA, about 29,000 T cell genomes, was used. Sequencing was performed with immunoSEQ multiplex PCR; in TCRdb, only in-frame clones are kept and a portion is missing. The repertoire holds roughly 1,000,000 clones, with about 84% as singletons. The source of the sample is a study of shared clonotypes between healthy human individuals. Turning to the study itself: In total, the donors were a couple of women and a few men aged 18 to 49. Every donor yielded three CD4 naive, three CD4 memory, two CD8 naive and one CD8 memory plate.

The CDR3 consists of 13 residues. In germline, CDR1 is KGHSH, CDR2 LQKENI. Trimming took off 5 bases at V and 5 bases at J, with 10 bases between the two ends. V gene TRBV18 combines with J gene TRBJ2-1; a weak D match, TRBD1 (5 bases). Sequencing was done on a sample of memory CD4+ T cells from PBMCs. Subset in this sample: CD45RA-negative fraction. This clonotype originated in a man younger than 35 in good health. Some clones in this sample may be carry-over from other donors' samples. The CDR3, as DNA: TGTGCCAGCTCATCCGACAGAAACAATGAGCAGTTCTTC. It translates to CASSSDRNNEQFF.